This paragraph covers one T cell receptor beta chain sequence. Its antigen is unknown. V was pared by 3 bases and J by 3 bases, with 14 bases between. Germline V gene lookup returns CDR1 SGHAT and CDR2 FQNNGV. There are 16 residues in the CDR3. This entry comes from a study of T cell responses to AZD1222 COVID-19 vaccine. Repertoires were generated with immunoSEQ multiplex PCR, while TCRdb's copy carries only in-frame clones and drops some. The repertoire has over 120,000 clones, over 85% of them found once; the top ten carry about 4.8%. Study-level points and caveats: Epitopes outside B.1.351 and B.1.1.7 mutated regions reportedly drew nearly half of spike TCRs.

This clonotype was sampled from an adult in good health. This chain links TRBV11-2 with TRBJ2-2; D is ambiguous. Sequenced material: peripheral blood, taken on day 0 of AZD1222 vaccination. The CDR3 loop reads CASSFSQILYTGELFF. The CDR3 DNA sequence: TGTGCCAGCAGCTTCTCACAGATATTGTACACCGGGGAGCTGTTTTTT.